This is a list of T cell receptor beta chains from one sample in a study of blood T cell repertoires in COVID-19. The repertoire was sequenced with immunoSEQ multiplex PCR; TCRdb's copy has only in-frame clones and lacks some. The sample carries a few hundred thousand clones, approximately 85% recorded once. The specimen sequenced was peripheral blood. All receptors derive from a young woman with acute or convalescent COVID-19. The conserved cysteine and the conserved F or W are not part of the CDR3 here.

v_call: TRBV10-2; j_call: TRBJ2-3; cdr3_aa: ASSESGPDTDTQY
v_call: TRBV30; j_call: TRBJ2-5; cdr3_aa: AWSGTSGTEILKTQY
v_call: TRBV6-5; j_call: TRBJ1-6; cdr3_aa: ASRGQGVNSPLH
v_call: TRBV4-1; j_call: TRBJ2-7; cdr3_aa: ASSQELAGGSYEQY
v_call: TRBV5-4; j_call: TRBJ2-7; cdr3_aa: ASSDRKSSYEQY
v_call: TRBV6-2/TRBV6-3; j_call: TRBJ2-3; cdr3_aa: ASSYWAGEPDTQY
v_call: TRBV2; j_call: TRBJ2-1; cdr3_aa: ASSPPGQDYNEQF
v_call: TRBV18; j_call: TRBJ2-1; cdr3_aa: ASSPFVGQGTDEQF
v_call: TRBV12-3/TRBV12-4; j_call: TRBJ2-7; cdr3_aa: ASSSTSGTGRH
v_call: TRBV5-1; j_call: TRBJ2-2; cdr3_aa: ASSLGVMDYRTGELF
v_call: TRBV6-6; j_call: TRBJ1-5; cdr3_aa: ASSRRTSTGIVNQPQH
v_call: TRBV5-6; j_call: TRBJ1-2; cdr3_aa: ASKAREGNYGYT
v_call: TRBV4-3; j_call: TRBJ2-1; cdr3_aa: ASSQDAAIGEQF
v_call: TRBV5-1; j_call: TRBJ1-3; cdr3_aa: ASSLGRASGNTIY
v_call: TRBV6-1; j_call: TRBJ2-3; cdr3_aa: ASSEGGGFSSGYTDTQY
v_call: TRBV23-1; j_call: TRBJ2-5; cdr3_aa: ASSQSPLALQETQY
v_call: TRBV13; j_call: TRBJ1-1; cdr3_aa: ASSPWDRGNTEAF
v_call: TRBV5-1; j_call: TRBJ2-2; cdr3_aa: ASSLGGGGTGELF
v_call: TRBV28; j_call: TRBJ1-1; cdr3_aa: ASSLSRGTEAF
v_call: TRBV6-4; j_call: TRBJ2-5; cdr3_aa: ASSETAGEGETQY
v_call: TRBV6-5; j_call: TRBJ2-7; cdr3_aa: ASSYSTTSGSYEQY
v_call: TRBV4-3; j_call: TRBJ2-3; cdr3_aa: ASSQDPPPAGGRTDTQY
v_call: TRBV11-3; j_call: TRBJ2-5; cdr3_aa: ASSQNLMGLAGTETQY